The rows below give T cell receptor beta chains drawn from one sample of a study of control samples from healthy donors and cancer patients. TCRdb's table, derived via immunoSEQ multiplex PCR, lists solely in-frame clones and lacks some. This repertoire shows around 190,000 clones, almost 90% found once; its top ten account for around 1.5%. The sequencing sample was made of blood. These receptors were obtained from a woman between 50 and 59 years old in good health. Each CDR3 is given with its conserved first and last residue. The D gene is left open where the match is weak. Clone sizes are given selectively: once, few, many, or a class where the clone is expanded.

J gene	V gene	clone size	D gene	CDR3 DNA	CDR3 protein
TRBJ2-7	TRBV20-1	-	-	TGCAGTGCCCCTGACACCTACGAGCAGTACTTC	CSAPDTYEQYF
TRBJ2-2	TRBV5-6	-	-	TGTGCCAGCAGCGAGAACCCAGAATCCGGGGAGCTGTTTTTT	CASSENPESGELFF
TRBJ1-2	TRBV28	-	-	TGTGCCAGCAGTGACCCTGGGGCCTATGGCTACACCTTC	CASSDPGAYGYTF
TRBJ1-2	TRBV28	few	-	TGTGCCAGCAGTTCCGCAGGGGCAGGAGCTAACTATGGCTACACCTTC	CASSSAGAGANYGYTF
TRBJ2-7	TRBV7-8	-	TRBD2	TGTGCCAGCAGCTTAGAACCAGCGGGAGCCTACGAGCAGTACTTC	CASSLEPAGAYEQYF
TRBJ2-3	TRBV9	-	-	TGTGCCAGCAGTAGACGCCGGGACCGGGGAGATACGCAGTATTTT	CASSRRRDRGDTQYF
TRBJ1-2	TRBV3-1/TRBV3-2	-	TRBD1	TGTGCCAGCAGCCCACAGACAGGGGGAGTAGAAGGCTACACCTTC	CASSPQTGGVEGYTF
TRBJ2-7	TRBV6-2/TRBV6-3	-	-	TGTGCCAGCAGTTCGTGGAGGCCGCCTAGCTCCTACGAGCAGTACTTC	CASSSWRPPSSYEQYF
TRBJ1-4	TRBV5-1	-	-	TGCGCCAGCAGCAGACCGGACAGCCCCGAAAAACTGTTTTTT	CASSRPDSPEKLFF
TRBJ1-5	TRBV28	-	TRBD1	TGTGCCAGCAGTCAGGGGGCATCGGGTCAGCCCCAGCATTTT	CASSQGASGQPQHF
TRBJ2-3	TRBV5-1	-	-	TGCGCCAGCAGCATAGGGGGTAGGACTAGCACAGATACGCAGTATTTT	CASSIGGRTSTDTQYF
TRBJ1-4	TRBV3-1/TRBV3-2	-	-	TGTGCCAGCAGCCAAGTCCTCCGGGGGCCGAATGAAAAACTGTTTTTT	CASSQVLRGPNEKLFF
TRBJ1-1	TRBV30	-	-	TGTGCCTGGAGTCCTATCATGAACACTGAAGCTTTCTTT	CAWSPIMNTEAFF
TRBJ2-5	TRBV5-1	once	TRBD1	TGCGCCAGCAGCTTCCAGGGGGCCCAGACCCAGTACTTC	CASSFQGAQTQYF
TRBJ1-4	TRBV12-3/TRBV12-4	-	-	TGTGCCAGCAGTTCAGGGAGGGCCGAAAAACTGTTTTTT	CASSSGRAEKLFF
TRBJ1-2	TRBV13	-	-	TGTGCCAGCAGCAGGACAGTAGCTAACTATGGCTACACCTTC	CASSRTVANYGYTF
TRBJ2-3	TRBV6-2/TRBV6-3	once	-	TGTGCCAGCAGTGTCACTTCACATACGCAGTATTTT	CASSVTSHTQYF
TRBJ2-3	TRBV24-1	-	TRBD1	TGTGCCACCAGTGTTACCGGGACAGGGGCAGATACGCAGTATTTT	CATSVTGTGADTQYF
TRBJ1-5	TRBV3-1/TRBV3-2	-	-	TGTGCCAGCAGCCCTCGGCGGGGGGCTGGTCAGCCCCAGCATTTT	CASSPRRGAGQPQHF
TRBJ1-2	TRBV28	-	TRBD1	TGTGCCAGCAGTTCCGAGGGACAGTTATATGGCTACACCTTC	CASSSEGQLYGYTF
TRBJ2-7	TRBV27	-	-	TGTGCCAGCAGTTTAAGGTATGGGCCAGGGATCTACGAGCAGTACTTC	CASSLRYGPGIYEQYF
TRBJ1-5	TRBV4-1	-	-	TGCGCCAGCAGCCAAGATCTTGGACATTTTAGCAATCAGCCCCAGCATTTT	CASSQDLGHFSNQPQHF
TRBJ2-3	TRBV30	-	-	TGTGCCTGGAGTGTGGGGGTGACTATAATCACAGATACGCAGTATTTT	CAWSVGVTIITDTQYF